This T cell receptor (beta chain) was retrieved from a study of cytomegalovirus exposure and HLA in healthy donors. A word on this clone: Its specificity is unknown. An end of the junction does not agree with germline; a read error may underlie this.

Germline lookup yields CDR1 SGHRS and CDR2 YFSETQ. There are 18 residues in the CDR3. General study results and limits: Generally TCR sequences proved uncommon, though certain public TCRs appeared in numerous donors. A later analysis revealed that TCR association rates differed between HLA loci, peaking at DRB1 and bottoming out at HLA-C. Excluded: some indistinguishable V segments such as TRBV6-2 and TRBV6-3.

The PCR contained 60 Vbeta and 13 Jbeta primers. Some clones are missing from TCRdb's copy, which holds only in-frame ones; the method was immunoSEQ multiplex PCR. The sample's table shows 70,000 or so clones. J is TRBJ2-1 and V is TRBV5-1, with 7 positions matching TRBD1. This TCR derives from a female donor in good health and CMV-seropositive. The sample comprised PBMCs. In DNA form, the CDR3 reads TGCGCCAGCAGCATACCTCCGGGACAGCGGCTCTCCGACAATGAGCAGTTCTTC. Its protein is CASSIPPGQRLSDNEQFF. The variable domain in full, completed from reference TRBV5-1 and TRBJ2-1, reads KAGVTQTPRYLIKTRGQQVTLSCSPISGHRSVSWYQQTPGQGLQFLFEYFSETQRNKGNFPGRFSGRQFSNSRSEMNVSTLELGDSALYLCASSIPPGQRLSDNEQFFGPGTRLTVL.